One T cell receptor (beta chain) is described in this entry. These data belong to a study of T cell changes during pregnancy in multiple sclerosis. Generated by immunoSEQ multiplex PCR, the TCRdb table keeps only in-frame clones and is missing some. The data contain around 44,000 clones, 94% of them singletons. The germline CDR1 and CDR2 sequences are MNHNS and SASEGT. The germline V and J ends were trimmed by 6 bases and 6 bases, with 14 bases remaining between them. The CDR3 length is 13 residues. This clonotype originated in a female donor with multiple sclerosis, enrolled in a pregnancy study. The sequencing used CD8+ T cells from peripheral blood mononuclear cells, collected in the third trimester of pregnancy. The rearrangement links TRBV6-1 to TRBJ1-2; tentative D call: TRBD1 (5 bases). The CDR3 is CASSRGWGDGYTF. The CDR3 DNA sequence: TGTGCCAGCAGCCGCGGATGGGGGGATGGCTACACCTTC.